This TCR beta chain was sequenced for a study of T cells after yellow fever vaccination (dated by TCRdb to the late 2010s). Some background on the complete study: Libraries from fractions with low cell numbers were prepared with the SMART-Seq v4 Ultra Low Input RNA kit. To track T-cell clones before and after primary and booster YFV17D yellow fever vaccination, bulk TCR alpha and beta repertoires were sequenced longitudinally. Two healthy male donors made up the cohort, one aged 18 to 30 years and the other aged 30 to 39 years. Blood samples were taken at several timepoints before and after primary and secondary immunization, and bulk PBMC replicates and cell subsets were isolated.

The CDR3 runs 13 amino acids, cysteine and phenylalanine included. The kept DNA is CDR3 alone, 39 bases in frame from the first base. CDR1 and CDR2 were assigned from the germline V gene as SGHTA and FQGTGA. The V end loses 5 bases and the J end loses 5 bases, and a stretch of 12 bases separates them. This clonotype has at least ten counts. This clone's antigen is unknown. One base away there is no much larger clone; base qualities are not given. TCR cDNA was made using 5'RACE template switching, a step that added a universal primer site and unique molecular identifiers. Priming for cDNA synthesis came from both the TCR alpha and TCR beta constant segments. Two PCR steps were used to amplify libraries, with sample barcodes and sequencing adapters being added in the second step. Sequencing of the libraries was done on either Illumina HiSeq 2500 (2x100 bp) or NovaSeq (2x150 bp). The authors' analysis ran thus. Demultiplexing of reads and collapsing into UMI consensus sequences were performed with MIGEC, and V(D)J alignment was carried out with MiXCR. Vaccine-responding clonotypes were identified with edgeR using replicate PBMC samples, with FDR below 0.01 and a log2 fold change above 5 up to day 15 being required. Each bulk clonotype was labeled CD4 or CD8 based on which sequenced repertoire, CD4 or CD8, contained the clonotype at higher abundance. TCRdb reprocessed the public reads (quality trimming at Q25 with fastp, clone calling with MiXCR) and kept in-frame beta chains. Records with the same CDR3 protein are collapsed into one entry carrying the most frequent genes and DNA. The V and J calls reflect TCRdb's pipeline rather than the authors' work. Recorded for this sample are 150,000 to 200,000 distinct CDR3 sequences; about 7% of them occurred a single time. Approximately 2.5% of the sample belongs to the ten largest clones.

The investigation overall reported the following: Compared with the primary T-cell response, the secondary T-cell response was weaker but faster, peaking on day 5 rather than day 15. A small share of clonotypes was detected in both CD4 and CD8 compartments, with the overlap likely arising from convergent recombination. Because only two donors were included in the study, the extent to which the findings can be generalized is limited. Most clones expanded after primary vaccination were re-detected after the booster (around 96% of CD4 and around 88% of CD8), suggesting broad memory maintenance. FACS-sorted repertoires could contain abundant contaminating clonotypes from the bulk population, so computational filtering was required.

In light of the paper, this sample's treatment or condition label describes: live attenuated yellow fever vaccine strain. A standard Ficoll-Paque protocol was used to isolate PBMCs from peripheral blood. CD4 and CD8 T-cell fractions were isolated with Dynabeads CD4 and CD8 positive selection kits. TriZol was used to extract RNA from bulk PBMCs, CD4 and CD8 fractions, and dextramer-positive and dextramer-negative fractions. This material consisted of CD4+ T cells sorted from PBMCs, taken about 5 days after the first yellow fever vaccination. The rearrangement joined TRBV7-3 to TRBJ1-2; no D gene can be assigned with confidence. The TCR originated in a man younger than 35 who received the YFV17D yellow fever vaccine. The DNA reads as follows: TGTGCCAGCAGCGTGGAATTAGGGTATGGCTACACCTTC. Its protein reads: CASSVELGYGYTF.